A single sample is the source of the 3 T cell receptor beta chains below, sequenced in a study of blood T cell repertoires in COVID-19. The table came from immunoSEQ multiplex PCR; TCRdb's copy has only in-frame clones and leaves some out. The table includes around 130,000 clones, 84% detected once. The sequencing sample was made of peripheral blood. The source is a woman older than 75 with acute or convalescent COVID-19.

This clone was seen only a few times. The J gene is TRBJ2-5, the V gene TRBV7-5; the DNA was not compared with TRBD1, the D call given in the table. TRBV7-5 corresponds to a pseudogene. This CDR3 spans 14 amino acids. The CDR3 loop is CARSLIRGPETQYF. In DNA, the CDR3 is TGTGCCAGAAGCTTAATTAGGGGGCCGGAGACCCAGTACTTC.

CDR3 sequence: CASSPGTGSVTYGYTF. The CDR3 DNA reads as TGTGCCAGCTCGCCCGGGACAGGCTCCGTTACCTATGGCTACACCTTC. The genes are TRBV18 and TRBJ1-2; 8 bases match TRBD1. CDR1 and CDR2 from the germline V gene are KGHSH and LQKENI. After removal of 6 bases from V and 4 bases from J, the junction contained 13 bases not matched to a gene. The CDR3 loop spans 16 amino acids.

The rearrangement links TRBV2 to TRBJ1-5; the D gene is possibly TRBD1 (6 bases). V lost 7 bases and J 1 base, leaving 11 bases between the germline ends. Germline-derived CDR1 and CDR2 are SNHLY and FYNNEI. The CDR3 spans 14 residues. In DNA, the CDR3 is TGTGCCAGCACCAGGGGCCAAAGCAATCAGCCCCAGCATTTT. Translated, it gives CASTRGQSNQPQHF.